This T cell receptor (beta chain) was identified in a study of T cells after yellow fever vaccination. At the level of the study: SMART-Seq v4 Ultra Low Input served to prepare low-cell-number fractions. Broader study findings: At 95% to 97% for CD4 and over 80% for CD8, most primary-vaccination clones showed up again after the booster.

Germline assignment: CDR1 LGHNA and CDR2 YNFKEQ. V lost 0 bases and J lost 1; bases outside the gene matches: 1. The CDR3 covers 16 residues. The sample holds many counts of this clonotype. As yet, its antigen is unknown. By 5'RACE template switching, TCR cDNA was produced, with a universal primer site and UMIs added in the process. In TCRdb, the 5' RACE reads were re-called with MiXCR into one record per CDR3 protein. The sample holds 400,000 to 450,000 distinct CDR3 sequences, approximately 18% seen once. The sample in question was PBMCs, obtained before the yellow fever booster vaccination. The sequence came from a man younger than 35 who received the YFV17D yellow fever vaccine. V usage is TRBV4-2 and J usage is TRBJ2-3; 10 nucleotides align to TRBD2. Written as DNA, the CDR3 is TGTGCCAGCAGCCAAGATCTAGCGGGGGGCACAGATACGCAGTATTTT. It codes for CASSQDLAGGTDTQYF.